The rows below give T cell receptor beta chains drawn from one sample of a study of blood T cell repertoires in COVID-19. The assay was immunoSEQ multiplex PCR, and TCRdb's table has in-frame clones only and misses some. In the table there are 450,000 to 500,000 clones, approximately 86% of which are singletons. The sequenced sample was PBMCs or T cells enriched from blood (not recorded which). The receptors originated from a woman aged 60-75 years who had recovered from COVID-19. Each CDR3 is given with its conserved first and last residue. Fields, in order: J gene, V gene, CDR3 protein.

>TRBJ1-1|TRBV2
CASSEEGYMNTEAFF
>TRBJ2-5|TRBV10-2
CASLSSGGAGVSETQYF
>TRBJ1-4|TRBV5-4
CASSLGGLGEKLFF
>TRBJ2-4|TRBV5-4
CASRKQGVPFRGAKNIQYF
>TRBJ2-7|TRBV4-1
CASSQRYQGEGYEQYF
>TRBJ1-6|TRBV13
CASSLFNQGEHNSPLHF
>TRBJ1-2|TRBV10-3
CAISEPDRGHGYTF
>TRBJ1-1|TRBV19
CASSTPGEDEAFF
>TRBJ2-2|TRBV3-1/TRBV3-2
CASSRWSSGELFF
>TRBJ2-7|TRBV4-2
CASSLGGTGVHEQYF
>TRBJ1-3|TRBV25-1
CASSWRVALSSGNTIYF
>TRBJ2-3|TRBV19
CASKGLAVQATQYF
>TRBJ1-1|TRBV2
CASSSPTQGNTEAFF
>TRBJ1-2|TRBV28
CASSPPNYGYTF
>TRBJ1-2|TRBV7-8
CASSPGGLYGYTF
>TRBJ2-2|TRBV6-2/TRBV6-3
CASSWGQGANTGELFF
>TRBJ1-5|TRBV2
CASRGQGGQPQHF
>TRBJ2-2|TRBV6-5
CASSPTANTGELFF
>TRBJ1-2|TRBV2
CASSESGRAYGYTF
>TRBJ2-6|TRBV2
CASRRGTGRSGANVLTF
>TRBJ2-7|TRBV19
CASSIQGAGHEQYF
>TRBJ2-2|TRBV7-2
CASSFGSGGQNTGELFF
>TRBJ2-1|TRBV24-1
CATSGKTSGQDNEQFF
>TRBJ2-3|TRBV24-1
CATSDSGNPGGRQDTQYF
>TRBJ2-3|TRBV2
CATSQLAGDTQYF
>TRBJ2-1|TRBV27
CASSLGAGTGDNEQFF
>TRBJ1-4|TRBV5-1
CASSLLEGANEKLFF
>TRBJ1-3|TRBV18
CASSPPSGATSSGNTIYF
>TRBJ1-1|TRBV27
CASSLEGTGSGTEAFF
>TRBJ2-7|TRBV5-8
CASSSYGTGTYEQYF
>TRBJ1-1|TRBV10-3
CAISKNTGRNTEAFF
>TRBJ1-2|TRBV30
CATRSLAGESLYGYTF
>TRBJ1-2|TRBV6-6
CASSTGTNYGYTF
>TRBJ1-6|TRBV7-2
CASSHERPRPLHF
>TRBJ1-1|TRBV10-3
CAITDRENTEAFF
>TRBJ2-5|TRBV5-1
CASSYLAGDQETQYF
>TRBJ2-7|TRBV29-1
CSATRGYEQYF
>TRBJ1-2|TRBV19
CASSIGSSGTNYGYTF
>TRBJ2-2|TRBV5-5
CASSTPSLAGVITGELFF
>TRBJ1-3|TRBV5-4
CASSSETFSGNTIYF
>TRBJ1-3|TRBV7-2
CASSLNRPSSGNTIYF
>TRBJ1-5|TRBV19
CASSIRDRGPRGNQPQHF
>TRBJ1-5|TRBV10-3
CAIRSGGSNNQPQHF
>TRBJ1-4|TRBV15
CATSRVAGLNEKLFF
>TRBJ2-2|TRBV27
CASSLPPSGELFF
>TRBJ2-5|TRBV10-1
CASSRDRGIETQYF
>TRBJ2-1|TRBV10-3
CAIGKSLAGYNEQFF
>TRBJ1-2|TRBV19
CASSIGQGLPYGYTF
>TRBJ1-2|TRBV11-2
CASRPGQDANGYTF
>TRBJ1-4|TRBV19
CASTMDWGNEKLFF
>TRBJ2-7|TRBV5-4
CASSTRTGVAYEQYF
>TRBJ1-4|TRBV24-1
CATSDNANRGFEKLFF
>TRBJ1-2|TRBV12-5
CASGDPRLTGNGYTF
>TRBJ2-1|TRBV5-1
CASSLPGTGGGGEQFF
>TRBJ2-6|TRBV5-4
CASSRDSPSGANVLTF